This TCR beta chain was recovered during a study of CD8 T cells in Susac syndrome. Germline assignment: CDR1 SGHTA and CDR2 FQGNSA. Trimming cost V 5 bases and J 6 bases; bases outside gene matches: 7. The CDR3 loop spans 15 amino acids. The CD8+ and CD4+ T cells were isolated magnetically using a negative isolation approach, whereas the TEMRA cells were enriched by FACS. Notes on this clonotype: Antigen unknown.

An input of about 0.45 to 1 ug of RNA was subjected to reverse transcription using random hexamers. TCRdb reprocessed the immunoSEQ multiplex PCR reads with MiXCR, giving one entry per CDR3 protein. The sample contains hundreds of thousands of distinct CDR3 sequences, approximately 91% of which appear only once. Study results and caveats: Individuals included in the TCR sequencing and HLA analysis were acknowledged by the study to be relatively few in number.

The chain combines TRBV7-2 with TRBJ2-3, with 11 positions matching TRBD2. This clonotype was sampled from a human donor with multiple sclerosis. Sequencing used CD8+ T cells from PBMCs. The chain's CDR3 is CASSPPGLAGDTQYF. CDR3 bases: TGTGCCAGCAGCCCCCCCGGACTAGCGGGCGATACGCAGTATTTT.